This TCR beta chain originates from a study of blood T cell repertoires in COVID-19. As for the study in general: Spain, Italy and the United States supplied samples that represented acute and convalescent COVID-19.

The data were produced by immunoSEQ multiplex PCR, yet TCRdb's version contains in-frame clones alone and is incomplete. There are about 92,000 clones in the sample; around three quarters occur only once, and approximately 25% lies in the top ten. J lost 4 bases, V lost 11 bases, and 11 bases had no gene match. The CDR3 consists of 14 residues. Sequences were obtained from peripheral blood. This receptor was identified in a woman in her fifties or sixties in a cohort sampled during active or convalescent COVID-19. The chain is built from TRBV23-1 and TRBJ2-1; 7 positions agree with TRBD2. TRBV23-1 is marked as an open reading frame, function uncertain. CDR3 amino acids: CAGLLRGIYNEQFF. In DNA, the CDR3 is TGCGCCGGCCTTCTGCGGGGGATATACAATGAGCAGTTCTTC.